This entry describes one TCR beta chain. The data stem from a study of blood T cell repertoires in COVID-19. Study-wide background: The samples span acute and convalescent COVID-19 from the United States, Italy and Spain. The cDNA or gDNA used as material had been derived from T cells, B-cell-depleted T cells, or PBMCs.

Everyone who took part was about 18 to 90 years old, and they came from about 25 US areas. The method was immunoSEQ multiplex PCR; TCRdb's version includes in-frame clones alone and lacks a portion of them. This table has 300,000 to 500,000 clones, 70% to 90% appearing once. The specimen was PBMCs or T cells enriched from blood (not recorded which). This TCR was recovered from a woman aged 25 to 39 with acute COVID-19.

CDR3 sequence (DNA): TGTGCCAGCAGCGTAGGGCTGTGGGAGCGGCGCCAAGAGACCCAGTACTTC. It yields the protein CASSVGLWERRQETQYF. The genes are TRBV9 and TRBJ2-5, with D possibly matching TRBD2 (5 bases). CDR3 length: 17 amino acids. V shed 0 bases and J shed 1 base, with 16 bases lying between them. Germline V gene sequence: CDR1 SGDLS, CDR2 YYNGEE.